One TCR beta chain is described in this entry. Its recognized antigen is unknown. Nothing much larger sits one base from this clone, and base qualities are not available. The CDR3 regions of human TCRbeta chains were analyzed by immunosequencing. As for the authors' bioinformatics: Repertoire TCRs were matched against a reference library of SARS-CoV-2-specific TCRs generated with the MIRA antigen-specificity platform. Breadth was defined as the fraction of unique TCRs that were SARS-CoV-2-associated. Depth was defined as the fraction of total T cells that were SARS-CoV-2-associated. Each spike-specific TCR was assigned to its reactive spike region and to a CD4 or CD8 class using the MIRA data. Log10-transformed breadth and depth values were compared by one-way ANOVA with Sidak's multiple comparisons tests. TCRdb limited this immuneACCESS table to in-frame rearrangements with V and J called. A share of clones is missing; checked studies link under half to unresolved V genes, and the rest is unexplained. The V and J calls and the clone size are those of that table, but D and trimming were determined from the DNA. In this sample the table shows 250,000 to 300,000 clones, almost 95% of which occur a single time. The ten largest make up 0.5% to 0.7% of the sample.

In light of the paper, this sample's time point label describes: about 28 days (+/-7) after the second vaccine dose. Because spike-specific TCR depth and breadth did not differ between the two schedules, AZD1222 recipients who got a second dose at roughly 4 weeks were pooled with those who got a second dose at roughly 12 weeks. Vaccinee samples came from UK trials COV001 and COV002, including a single-blind randomized controlled phase 2/3 trial of AZD1222 (ChAdOx1 nCoV-19) in healthy adults. For TCRbeta chain sequencing, PBMC samples from trial participants were taken at day 0 and at day 28 after the second dose. The V end loses 2 bases and the J end loses 2 bases, and a stretch of 11 bases separates them. Its CDR3 holds 15 amino acids, cysteine through phenylalanine. CDR3 DNA only is kept here, 45 bases in frame from base 1. From a lookup of the germline V gene (reference sequence), CDR1 and CDR2 are SGHNT and YYREEE.

This sample is drawn from a study of T cell responses to AZD1222 COVID-19 vaccine (dated by TCRdb to the early 2020s). Study-wide context: A total of 230 or so trial participants underwent TCR sequencing, of whom some 210 received two doses of AZD1222 and some 26 received two doses of the MenACWY control vaccine. Enrollment into the trials was organized by age into subgroups of 18-55, 56-69 and 70-plus years, and those subgroups contained about 150, 27 and 61 TCR-sequenced participants, respectively. Broad study findings and their caveats: Spike-specific TCR breadth and depth rose significantly after two AZD1222 doses compared with day 0 and with MenACWY recipients. Epitopes outside the regions mutated in the B.1.351 and B.1.1.7 variants were reportedly recognized by nearly half of the unique spike-specific TCRs. Conclusions about previously exposed vaccinees are limited because only six or seven AZD1222 recipients were SARS-CoV-2 seropositive at baseline. CD4 TCRs associated with the vaccine covered the entire spike protein, and the dominant responses were in regions 160-218 and 743-854. The 56-69-year group was small, and its depth increase did not reach significance, likely because of low power. Because no day 14 peak-response samples were available, the repertoires could be characterized only after the peak T cell response. Participants were mostly white British and included more females than males, and it was suggested by the authors that clonal diversity may have been underestimated.

The rearranged chain carries TRBV5-4 and TRBJ2-1; no D gene call is confident. Here the sequenced sample was peripheral blood, taken 28 days after the second AZD1222 dose. This TCR was recovered from an adult who received the AZD1222 COVID-19 vaccine. The DNA is TGTGCCAGCAGCTTAAACTCAGGTACCTACAATGAGCAGTTCTTC. This is translated as CASSLNSGTYNEQFF.